A single sample is the source of the 27 T cell receptor beta chains below, sequenced in a study of shared clonotypes between healthy human individuals. The assay was immunoSEQ multiplex PCR, and TCRdb's table has in-frame clones only and misses some. The table records hundreds of thousands of clones, 76% of them present only once. What was sequenced was PBMCs. These receptors were taken from a woman between 35 and 50 years old in good health. Some clones in this sample may be carry-over from other donors' samples.

For this clone: The same CDR3 arises from other DNA sequences in this sample as well. CDR3 nucleotides: TGTGCCTGGAGTGTACTAGCGGGAGGCACAGATACGCAGTATTTT. Its translation: CAWSVLAGGTDTQYF. The chain employs TRBV30 and TRBJ2-3; the match to TRBD2 covers 11 bases. Germline V gives CDR1 GTSNPN, CDR2 SVGIG (reference sequence). Trimming took 0 bases from V and 1 from J; bases not matched to a gene: 0. The CDR3 has 15 residues.

The chain is built from TRBV10-2 and TRBJ1-2; a weak D match, TRBD1 (6 bases). Germline V gene lookup returns CDR1 WSHSY and CDR2 SAAADI. There are 14 residues in the CDR3. The V and J ends lost 6 bases and 1 base respectively, with 12 bases between them. DNA for the CDR3: TGCGCCAGCAGGGACAGCGGGTTTAACTATGGCTACACCTTC. Amino acids: CASRDSGFNYGYTF.

This clone was seen only once. Other DNA sequences of this sample code for an identical CDR3. The CDR3 sequence: CASSGGNEQFF. CDR3 bases: TGTGCCAGCAGTGGGGGGAATGAGCAGTTCTTC. V and J are TRBV2 and TRBJ2-1; TRBD1 or TRBD2 may be the D gene (5 bases each). This CDR3 comprises 11 residues. Germline V gene lookup returns CDR1 SNHLY and CDR2 FYNNEI. The V and J ends lost 4 bases and 7 bases respectively, with 5 bases between them.

By its share, this clone is medium-sized. Other DNA sequences of this sample code for an identical CDR3. This chain uses TRBV11-2 with TRBJ2-1; TRBD2 agrees at 8 bases. V shed 3 bases, J shed 9 bases, and the junction held 7 bases outside the gene matches. The CDR3 is 14 residues long. Looked up from germline, CDR1 is SGHAT and CDR2 is FQNNGV. CDR3 coding DNA: TGTGCCAGCAGCTTTAGCGGGACCCTCGGTGAGCAGTTCTTC. It codes for CASSFSGTLGEQFF. Supplemented by reference TRBV11-2 and TRBJ2-1, the full variable domain reads EAGVAQSPRYKIIEKRQSVAFWCNPISGHATLYWYQQILGQGPKLLIQFQNNGVVDDSQLPKDRFSAERLKGVDSTLKIQPAKLEDSAVYLCASSFSGTLGEQFFGPGTRLTVL.

As concerns this clone: The identical CDR3 is also encoded by other nucleotide sequences in the sample. The rearrangement links TRBV15 to TRBJ2-7, with no clear D. Germline assignment: CDR1 LNHNV and CDR2 YYDKDF (reference sequence). Trimming cost V 1 base and J 2 bases, with 9 bases left between them. CDR3 length: 14 residues. The CDR3 loop is CATSRGRATYEQYF. The CDR3, as DNA: TGTGCCACCAGCAGAGGACGAGCTACCTACGAGCAGTACTTC.

The chain combines TRBV15 with TRBJ2-4, with D maybe TRBD2 (5 bases). In germline, CDR1 is LNHNV, CDR2 YYDKDF (reference sequence). The CDR3 extends over 16 amino acids. The V and J ends lost 3 bases and 7 bases respectively, with 19 bases between them. The CDR3 nucleotides read TGTGCCACCAGCAGGATCCCCGTAGAGGGTCTCAACATTCAGTACTTC. Its translation is CATSRIPVEGLNIQYF. The variable domain in full, with the rest retrieved from reference TRBV15 and TRBJ2-4, is DAMVIQNPRYQVTQFGKPVTLSCSQTLNHNVMYWYQQKSSQAPKLLFHYYDKDFNNEADTPDNFQSRRPNTSFCFLDIRSPGLGDTAMYLCATSRIPVEGLNIQYFGAGTRLSVL.

The chain is built from TRBV27 and TRBJ1-3; D gene ambiguous. The CDR3 extends over 14 amino acids. Deletions cut 2 bases from V and 0 bases from J, with 5 bases between. Looked up from germline, CDR1 is MNHEY and CDR2 is SMNVEV (reference sequence). CDR3 nucleotide sequence: TGTGCCAGCAGTTTAACTGACTCTGGAAACACCATATATTTT. Translating gives CASSLTDSGNTIYF.

This chain joins TRBV6-5 and TRBJ1-1, with D tentatively TRBD1 (5 bases). V shed 2 bases and J shed 4 bases, with 14 bases lying between them. The CDR3 sequence is 15 residues long. Germline-derived CDR1 and CDR2 are MNHEY and SVGAGI. The CDR3 here is CASSYTTGGLTEAFF. The CDR3 nucleotides read TGTGCCAGCAGTTACACGACGGGGGGTCTCACTGAAGCTTTCTTT.

The V call is TRBV29-1, the J call TRBJ2-1; 8 bases match TRBD2. CDR3 size: 13 residues. Germline lookup yields CDR1 SQVTM and CDR2 ANQGSEA. Germline trimming cut 7 bases from V and 9 bases from J; bases unmatched to any gene: 11. The DNA for the CDR3 is TGCAGCGCCGAGGGGGGACTAGTAGGTGAGCAGTTCTTC. Amino acids: CSAEGGLVGEQFF.

V usage is TRBV9 and J usage is TRBJ2-1; D is ambiguous. CDR1 SGDLS and CDR2 YYNGEE come from the germline V gene. CDR3 length: 12 residues. Trimming cost V 3 bases and J 4 bases, with 5 bases left between them. CDR3 loop: CASSGRYNEQFF. DNA of the CDR3: TGTGCCAGCAGCGGAAGATACAATGAGCAGTTCTTC.

Only a few counts were recorded for this clone. The CDR3 is CASNPGPNSPLHF. CDR3 nucleotide sequence: TGTGCCAGCAATCCAGGGCCCAATTCACCCCTCCACTTT. J is TRBJ1-6 and V is TRBV2; D possibly corresponds to TRBD1 (5 bases). This CDR3 has 13 residues. Trimming took 7 bases from V and 7 from J, leaving 11 bases between them. Germline-derived CDR1 and CDR2 are SNHLY and FYNNEI. The full variable domain, its missing parts supplied by reference TRBV2 and TRBJ1-6, is EPEVTQTPSHQVTQMGQEVILRCVPISNHLYFYWYRQILGQKVEFLVSFYNNEISEKSEIFDDQFSVERPDGSNFTLKIRSTKLEDSAMYFCASNPGPNSPLHFGNGTRLTVT.

A word on this clone: A junction end diverges from the germline sequence, so it may reflect a read error. V is TRBV5-1 and J is TRBJ2-1; tentative D call: TRBD2 (5 bases). Germline CDR1 SGHRS, CDR2 YFSETQ. The CDR3 has 14 amino acids. CDR3 sequence: CASSLVSGYNEQFF. The DNA for the CDR3 is TGCGCCAGCAGCTTGGTTTCGGGGTACAACGAGCAGTTCTTC.

This clone has a handful of counts. The J gene is TRBJ1-1, the V gene TRBV30; tentative D call: TRBD1 (5 bases). Germline CDR1 reads GTSNPN; CDR2 reads SVGIG (reference sequence). The CDR3 covers 14 residues. The V gene lost 7 bases and the J gene lost 1 base, with 16 bases spanning the gap. CDR3 loop: CASTRGTPNTEAFF. DNA of the CDR3: TGTGCCTCCACCCGGGGGACGCCGAACACTGAAGCTTTCTTT.

CDR3 nucleotide sequence: TGCGCCAGCAGTGAGTTGGACGGCGAGCAGTACTTC. It codes for CASSELDGEQYF. The genes are TRBV10-2 and TRBJ2-7; D remains unclear. This CDR3 is 12 amino acids long. The V end was cut by 1 base, the J end by 6 bases, with 7 bases between. Germline CDR1 reads WSHSY; CDR2 reads SAAADI.

This clone came up once. The V and J genes are TRBV10-1 and TRBJ2-1, with D perhaps being TRBD1 or TRBD2 (5 bases each). Germline loops: CDR1 WNHNN, CDR2 SYGVQD (reference sequence). V gave up 5 bases and J gave up 10 bases, with 21 bases separating them. This CDR3 has 15 residues. CDR3 residues: CASSTGTQTFHEQFF. In nucleotides, the CDR3 is TGCGCCAGCAGTACCGGGACCCAGACTTTTCACGAGCAGTTCTTC.

J is TRBJ1-5 and V is TRBV2; D is ambiguous. CDR1 and CDR2 (germline): SNHLY, FYNNEI. The CDR3 extends over 14 amino acids. Trimming stripped 1 base from V and 7 bases from J, with 11 bases between. CDR3 DNA: TGTGCCAGCAGTGAAGGCCGGGGAGTACAGCCCCAGCATTTT. Its protein product is CASSEGRGVQPQHF.

This rearrangement joins TRBV5-6 to TRBJ2-1, with no clear D. V lost 0 bases and J 6 bases, leaving 7 bases between the germline ends. Per germline, CDR1 SGHDT and CDR2 YYEEEE. The CDR3 is made up of 13 amino acids. The CDR3 loop is CASSLVGSNEQFF. Written as DNA, the CDR3 is TGTGCCAGCAGCTTGGTGGGAAGCAATGAGCAGTTCTTC.

With respect to this clone: A much larger clone differs by one base, so this may be a read error. The V and J genes are TRBV5-6 and TRBJ1-1; D possibly corresponds to TRBD1 (5 bases). Trimming removed 4 bases from V and 8 bases from J, with 12 bases in between. Germline loops: CDR1 SGHDT, CDR2 YYEEEE. There are 12 residues in the CDR3. The CDR3 sequence: CASSLDGAEAFF. CDR3 DNA sequence: TGTGCCAGCAGCCTCGACGGGGCAGAAGCTTTCTTT.

This clone appeared once. This may be a read error, as it is one base from a much larger clone. Other DNA sequences of this sample code for an identical CDR3. The chain carries TRBV28 and TRBJ2-7, with 13 bases fitting TRBD2. The V gene's germline CDR1 is MDHEN and CDR2 SYDVKM. CDR3 size: 13 residues. CDR3 region: CASRTSGRAEQYF. In DNA, the CDR3 is TGCGCCAGCAGAACTAGCGGGAGGGCCGAGCAGTACTTC.

This clone occurred many times. The J gene is TRBJ2-5, the V gene TRBV18; D unresolved. Trimming removed 4 bases from V and 6 bases from J, with 15 bases in between. CDR3 length: 14 amino acids. CDR1 and CDR2 from the germline V gene are KGHSH and LQKENI. This CDR3 reads CASSLEDARKTQYF. The CDR3 DNA reads TGTGCCAGCTCACTAGAGGACGCGCGGAAGACCCAGTACTTC.

The chain has TRBV9 and TRBJ2-5; 7 bases agree with TRBD1. CDR1 SGDLS and CDR2 YYNGEE come from the germline V gene. CDR3 length: 15 amino acids. V lost 4 bases, J lost 5 bases, and 11 bases stayed unmatched. In nucleotides, the CDR3 is TGTGCCAGCAGCCCCCGGCCACAGGGGTATGAGACCCAGTACTTC. Translating gives CASSPRPQGYETQYF.

This clone was seen repeatedly, ten times or more. The junction does not match germline at one end; this may be a read error. The chain joins TRBV7-7 to TRBJ2-3; weak D call: TRBD2 (6 bases). The germline V gene has CDR1 SSHAT and CDR2 FNYEAQ (reference sequence). The CDR3 consists of 14 residues. Here the CDR3 reads CASSSATSKDTQYF. CDR3 DNA: TGTGCCAGCAGCTCTGCTACTAGCAAAGATACGCAGTATTTT.

For this clone: In the same sample, other DNA sequences code for this CDR3. The rearrangement links TRBV2 to TRBJ2-7; TRBD1 matches 10 bases. The CDR3 is 13 amino acids. CDR1 and CDR2 (germline): SNHLY, FYNNEI. Losses at the gene ends were 5 bases for V and 6 bases for J; bases not matched to a gene: 4. DNA of the CDR3: TGTGCCAGCAGTAGGGACAGGGGAGGCGAGCAGTACTTC. Amino acids: CASSRDRGGEQYF.

The chain couples TRBV5-6 to TRBJ2-3; D is undetermined. The CDR3 has 14 residues. The germline gives CDR1 SGHDT, CDR2 YYEEEE. The ends were cut back, 2 bases at V and 5 bases at J, with 12 bases in the middle. As DNA, the CDR3 is TGTGCCAGCAGCTTTCCGGGCCTAGGAGATACGCAGTATTTT. It encodes CASSFPGLGDTQYF.

The rearrangement links TRBV5-1 to TRBJ2-7; maybe TRBD2 (6 bases). Between the trimmed V and J ends, which lost 3 bases and 3 bases, there was a span of 13 bases. The CDR3 length is 14 residues. Germline lookup yields CDR1 SGHRS and CDR2 YFSETQ. In DNA, the CDR3 is TGCGCCAGCAGCTCGCAGGGCGGGAACTACGAGCAGTACTTC. Residues: CASSSQGGNYEQYF.

A few counts support this clone. The DNA of the CDR3 is TGTGCCAGCAGCTTGGAGCGGGAGGCCACAGATACGCAGTATTTT. Amino acids: CASSLEREATDTQYF. The chain links TRBV5-4 to TRBJ2-3; 9 bases align to TRBD2. CDR1 and CDR2 (germline): SGHNT, YYREEE (reference sequence). The J segment lost 2 bases and the V segment lost 0 bases, leaving 1 base of the junction unmatched. The CDR3 has 15 residues.

The chain couples TRBV7-9 to TRBJ2-2; D not certain. Trimming removed 4 bases from V and 3 bases from J, with 3 bases in between. CDR3 length: 12 amino acids. Germline loops: CDR1 SEHNR, CDR2 FQNEAQ (reference sequence). CDR3 in DNA: TGTGCCAGCAGCTCGTACACCGGGGAGCTGTTTTTT. It is translated as CASSSYTGELFF.